This TCR beta chain came from a study of shared clonotypes between healthy human individuals. In the source study's methods: ImmunoSEQ output lacked quality scores and full-length reads, limiting matched filtering. Using immunoSEQ multiplex PCR, the repertoire was profiled, and TCRdb retains in-frame clones only, with some absent. V, J and clone size are those of that table, while D and trimming were read from the DNA. The table shows roughly 590,000 clones, with nearly 97% occurring only once. Terminally differentiated effector memory CD45RA+ cells were excluded from the naive CD8 cells, which were CD45RO-negative and positively selected for CCR7. V was trimmed by 5 bases and J by 0 bases, leaving 12 bases between them. The CDR3 is 15 residues long. Germline values: CDR1 SGHTS, CDR2 YDEGEE.

The sequence derives from a woman aged 25 to 39 in good health. V and J are TRBV5-8 and TRBJ2-1, with D hard to call. Specimen: naive CD8+ T cells sorted from blood. Here the CDR3 DNA reads TGTGCCAGCAGGTCCACGGGTCTCTCCTACAATGAGCAGTTCTTC. Its protein is CASRSTGLSYNEQFF.